The entry below gives a single T cell receptor beta chain sequence along with its context. The sample originates from a study of regulatory T cells in long-lasting Graves disease. Time point specified: persistent/refractory GD, antithyroid drugs over 5 years with positive TRAb. From RNA extracted from PBMCs, the TCR library was made. The patients were drawn from one endocrinology department in Xi'an, China. Arm-PCR of CDR3 regions and iRepertoire HTBI primers were the basis on which TCR beta libraries were built. TCRdb ran MiXCR on the multiplex PCR reads and lists one entry per CDR3 protein. The sample has roughly 400,000 distinct CDR3 sequences; less than 25% are singletons. This CDR3 has 14 amino acids. V gave up 5 bases and J gave up 4 bases; unmatched junction bases: 5. Germline CDR1 reads SGHRS; CDR2 reads YFSETQ.

This clonotype was sampled from a female donor with Graves disease. The V and J genes are TRBV5-1 and TRBJ2-1; 8 bases agree with TRBD2. The input for sequencing was peripheral blood mononuclear cells (PBMCs), taken when the disease was refractory, from a patient treated with antithyroid drugs. Here the CDR3 reads CASRMREDYNEQFF. The CDR3 DNA follows: TGCGCCAGCAGAATGCGGGAGGATTACAATGAGCAGTTCTTC.